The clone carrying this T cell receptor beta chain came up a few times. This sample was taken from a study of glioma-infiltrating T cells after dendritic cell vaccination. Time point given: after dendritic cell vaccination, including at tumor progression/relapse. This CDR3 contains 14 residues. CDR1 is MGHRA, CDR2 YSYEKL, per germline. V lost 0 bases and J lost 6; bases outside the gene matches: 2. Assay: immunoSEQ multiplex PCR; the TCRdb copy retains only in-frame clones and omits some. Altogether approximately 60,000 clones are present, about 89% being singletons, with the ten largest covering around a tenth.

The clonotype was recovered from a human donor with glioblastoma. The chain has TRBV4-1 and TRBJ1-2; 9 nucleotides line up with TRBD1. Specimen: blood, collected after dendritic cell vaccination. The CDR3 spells CASSQERTGDGYTF. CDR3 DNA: TGCGCCAGCAGCCAAGAAAGGACAGGGGATGGCTACACCTTC.